This passage covers 8 T cell receptor beta chains from one sample sequenced in a study of regulatory T cells in long-lasting Graves disease. This sample's time point: newly diagnosed GD, antithyroid drugs for less than 3 months. After RNA was extracted from PBMCs, the TCR library was made from it. Construction of the TCR beta libraries employed iRepertoire HTBI primers in conjunction with Arm-PCR of CDR3 regions. TCRdb reprocessed the multiplex PCR reads via MiXCR and lists one record per CDR3 protein. The data contain about 540,000 distinct CDR3 sequences, about 14% of them seen just once; the ten biggest clones take up roughly a tenth. The data were also submitted as part of a second study, on T cells in Graves' hyperthyroidism and ophthalmopathy.

This material consisted of peripheral blood mononuclear cells (PBMCs), taken at new diagnosis, from a patient treated with antithyroid drugs. All receptors derive from a man aged 25 to 40 with Graves disease.

As to this clonotype: A single base separates this from a much larger clone, so it may be a read error. The chain couples TRBV2 to TRBJ2-1; 9 bases are a match to TRBD1. CDR1 is SNHLY and CDR2 is FYNNEI in the germline V gene. The V gene end was trimmed by 5 bases and the J gene end by 10 bases; junction bases not matched to a gene: 9. This CDR3 contains 14 residues. The CDR3 region has the DNA TGTGCCAGCAGTCAGACAGGGGGGGCCTACGAGCAGTTCTTC. Amino acid sequence: CASSQTGGAYEQFF.

V usage is TRBV20-1 and J usage is TRBJ1-4, with 7 positions matching TRBD1. V lost 5 bases, J lost 4 bases, and 4 bases stayed unmatched. CDR1 is DFQATT, CDR2 SNEGSKA, per germline (reference sequence). The CDR3 is made up of 13 amino acids. CDR3 bases: TGCAGTGCTTCCGGGACAGTTAATGAAAAACTGTTTTTT. Translating gives CSASGTVNEKLFF.

This clonotype was seen at least ten times. The chain recombines TRBV2 with TRBJ1-1, with D possibly matching TRBD1 (6 bases). Germline lookup yields CDR1 SNHLY and CDR2 FYNNEI. This CDR3 has 14 residues. Trimming took off 7 bases at V and 1 base at J, with 13 bases between the two ends. Here the CDR3 reads CASTRLQGNTEAFF. The CDR3, as DNA: TGTGCCAGCACCCGCCTACAGGGGAACACTGAAGCTTTCTTT.

This clonotype was found many times. V and J are TRBV20-1 and TRBJ1-1, with D possibly being TRBD1 (5 bases). V was trimmed by 4 bases and J by 1 base, leaving 10 bases between them. CDR1 is DFQATT and CDR2 is SNEGSKA in the germline V gene (reference sequence). CDR3 length equals 13 residues. This CDR3 is CSATAGTNTEAFF. DNA of the CDR3: TGCAGTGCTACAGCGGGGACGAACACTGAAGCTTTCTTT.

This clonotype occurred many times. This chain links TRBV29-1 with TRBJ2-1; TRBD2 aligns across 10 bases. The CDR3 has 15 residues. CDR1 is SQVTM and CDR2 is ANQGSEA in the germline V gene. V dropped 5 bases and J dropped 1; count of bases not matched to a gene: 5. As DNA, the CDR3 is TGCAGCGTTAATAGCGGGAGGTTATCCTACAATGAGCAGTTCTTC. Encoded protein: CSVNSGRLSYNEQFF.

To note about this clonotype: Given a much more abundant clone one base away, this may be a read error. The chain carries TRBV19 and TRBJ1-1, with D hard to call. The CDR3 loop spans 14 amino acids. Germline CDR1 LNHDA, CDR2 SQIVND (reference sequence). This CDR3 reads CASRVMEVNTGAFF. As DNA, the CDR3 is TGTGCCAGTAGGGTGATGGAAGTGAACACTGGAGCTTTCTTT.

This clonotype was counted a few times. In nucleotides, the CDR3 is TGTGCCTGGAGTGTAGTGCAGGGGAACACCGGGGAGCTGTTTTTT. It specifies CAWSVVQGNTGELFF. The chain uses TRBV30 and TRBJ2-2, with a tentative D call TRBD1 (5 bases). This CDR3 contains 15 residues. Germline loops: CDR1 GTSNPN, CDR2 SVGIG (reference sequence). V was clipped by 0 bases and J by 1 base, with 9 bases between them.

As to this clonotype: One junction end does not reproduce the germline sequence, and a read error may be involved. The chain recombines TRBV29-1 with TRBJ1-4; no clear D. Germline loops: CDR1 SQVTM, CDR2 ANQGSEA. The CDR3 runs 10 residues. The CDR3 loop is CSVKDEKLFF. CDR3 bases: TGCAGCGTTAAAGATGAAAAACTGTTTTTT. Full variable domain (remainder filled in from reference TRBV29-1 and TRBJ1-4): SAVISQKPSRDICQRGTSLTIQCQVDSQVTMMFWYRQQPGQSLTLIATANQGSEATYESGFVIDKFPISRPNLTFSTLTVSNMSPEDSSIYLCSVKDEKLFFGSGTQLSVL.